A selection of T cell receptor beta chains follows, all from one sample in a study of blood T cells in healthy people across ages. TCRdb re-derived calls from the 5' RACE reads in MiXCR, one entry per CDR3 protein. Of about 1.4 million distinct CDR3 sequences in the sample, around 55% were seen once. Sequencing was carried out using blood. Receptors were obtained from a man younger than 35 in good health. Each CDR3 is given with its conserved first and last residue. D genes are given only for firm matches. A row's size may be missing; if present it is once, few, many or a size class.

v_gene	len	abundance	d_gene	j_gene	CDR3nt	CDR3aa
TRBV20-1	13	-	-	TRBJ2-3	TGCAGTGCTAGAGAGGCAGGGCCGGGTACGCAGTATTTT	CSAREAGPGTQYF
TRBV7-2	15	-	-	TRBJ2-1	TGTGCCAGCAGCCCCGACGCACGCTCCTACAATGAGCAGTTCTTC	CASSPDARSYNEQFF
TRBV20-1	16	-	TRBD2	TRBJ2-1	TGCAGTGCCGAAACCCCTAAGCGGGAGGGTCGGAATGAGCAGTTCTTC	CSAETPKREGRNEQFF
TRBV12-3/TRBV12-4	14	-	TRBD2	TRBJ2-7	TGTGCCAGCAGATCTAGCGGGGCCTCCTACGAGCAGTACTTC	CASRSSGASYEQYF
TRBV15	15	-	-	TRBJ2-3	TGTGCCACCAGCAGAGATCGGGGGCTGGTAGATACGCAGTATTTT	CATSRDRGLVDTQYF
TRBV13	11	-	-	TRBJ2-7	TGCAGTAGTGGTCCCTCCTACGAGCAGTACTTC	CSSGPSYEQYF
TRBV20-1	13	-	TRBD1	TRBJ2-5	TGCAGTGCTAGGGACAGGGCTCAGGGGGCCCAGTACTTC	CSARDRAQGAQYF
TRBV20-1	12	few	-	TRBJ2-3	TGCAGTGCTGGGCCAGGGCGAGATACGCAGTATTTT	CSAGPGRDTQYF
TRBV2	14	-	-	TRBJ2-7	TGTGCCAGCAGGGCCCGGGACCAGCCGTACGAGCAGTACTTC	CASRARDQPYEQYF
TRBV28	13	-	TRBD1	TRBJ2-5	TGTGCCAGCAGGAGGACAGGGGTAGAGACCCAGTACTTC	CASRRTGVETQYF
TRBV6-1	14	-	TRBD1	TRBJ2-3	TGTGCCAGCAGGGACAGGTTCGGCACAGATCCGCAGTATTTT	CASRDRFGTDPQYF
TRBV27	13	many	-	TRBJ2-7	TGTGCCAGCAGTTGGGGCAGGGCCTACGAGCAGTACTTC	CASSWGRAYEQYF
TRBV20-1	16	-	-	TRBJ2-6	TGCAGTGCCGCCGACAGACCGAGCTCTGGGGCCAACGTCCTGACTTTC	CSAADRPSSGANVLTF
TRBV27	13	-	-	TRBJ2-7	TGTGCCAGCAGTTCGTACCAGGCCTACGAGCAGTACTTC	CASSSYQAYEQYF
TRBV7-8	15	-	-	TRBJ2-2	TGTGCCAGCGGCATTGCCCCCGACGGAACCGGGGAGCTGTTTTTT	CASGIAPDGTGELFF
TRBV5-1	15	-	-	TRBJ2-7	TGCGCCAGCAGCCTCGGGGCGGGACAGCCCTTGGAGCAGTACTTC	CASSLGAGQPLEQYF
TRBV20-1	15	-	TRBD1	TRBJ1-2	TGCAGTGCTAGAGATATGAACAGGGGGAGGGAAGGCTACACCTTC	CSARDMNRGREGYTF
TRBV7-6	14	-	TRBD1	TRBJ2-1	TGTGCCAGCAGCTTACCCAGGGGGTTACTTGAGCAGTTCTTC	CASSLPRGLLEQFF
TRBV28	15	-	-	TRBJ2-1	TGTGCCAGCAGTCCATGGGGACGCTCCTACAATGAGCAGTTCTTC	CASSPWGRSYNEQFF
TRBV20-1	14	-	TRBD1	TRBJ1-1	TGCAGTGGTAACCCACAGGGGATGAACACTGAAGCTTTCTTT	CSGNPQGMNTEAFF
TRBV7-2	15	-	TRBD2	TRBJ2-7	TGTGCCAGCAGCCCTAGCGGGCTCTCCTACAATGAGCAGTACTTC	CASSPSGLSYNEQYF
TRBV4-1	16	few	-	TRBJ1-4	TGCGCCAGCAGCCCTGACGTGGGTACCGGGGGTGAAAAACTGTTTTTT	CASSPDVGTGGEKLFF
TRBV5-4	17	-	TRBD1	TRBJ1-2	TGTGCCAGCAGCCCCCCCGGGACAGGGGGCTTTGGGGGTGGCTACACCTTC	CASSPPGTGGFGGGYTF
TRBV20-1	13	-	-	TRBJ1-2	TGCAGTGCTAGAGGCTCAACTGGCTATGGCTACACCTTC	CSARGSTGYGYTF
TRBV5-6	17	-	TRBD2	TRBJ2-3	TGTGCCAGCAGCCCGCTCAGCGGGGGGATTAGCACAGATACGCAGTATTTT	CASSPLSGGISTDTQYF
TRBV7-2	15	-	TRBD2	TRBJ2-1	TGTGCCAGCAGCTTAGTCAGCGGGGGGGCGAATGAGCAGTTCTTC	CASSLVSGGANEQFF
TRBV6-6	13	-	TRBD1	TRBJ1-1	TGTGCCACGTGGACAGGAATAGGGACTGAAGCTTTCTTT	CATWTGIGTEAFF
TRBV7-9	13	-	-	TRBJ1-2	TGTGCCAGCAGCCCTTCGGGGATTGAGGGCTACACCTTC	CASSPSGIEGYTF
TRBV19	13	-	TRBD2	TRBJ2-3	TGTGCCAGTCGGGACTACCGCACAGATACGCAGTATTTT	CASRDYRTDTQYF
TRBV25-1	16	-	-	TRBJ2-5	TGTGCCAGCAGTGATCCCTTAGGGGGGGCCTGGAATGAGCAGTACTTC	CASSDPLGGAWNEQYF
TRBV6-2/TRBV6-3	23	-	TRBD2	TRBJ2-3	TGTGCCAGCAGTCGGGGGTTCCGACTAGCGGGGGGGCCTGACCGAACTAGCACAGATACGCAGTATTTT	CASSRGFRLAGGPDRTSTDTQYF
TRBV6-5	16	-	TRBD2	TRBJ2-5	TGTGCCAGCAGTTACTCTGGGGCTAGCGGGAGGGAGACCCAGTACTTC	CASSYSGASGRETQYF
TRBV20-1	14	-	-	TRBJ2-1	TGCAGTGCTAGAGCGGCGCGGTGGTACAATGAGCAGTTCTTC	CSARAARWYNEQFF
TRBV12-5	13	-	-	TRBJ2-5	TGTGCTAGTGGTTCGTGGGGTGCAAATACCCAGTACTTC	CASGSWGANTQYF
TRBV4-1	13	few	TRBD2	TRBJ2-4	TGCGCCAGCAGCCCGCGTCGGGAGGACATTCAGTACTTC	CASSPRREDIQYF
TRBV19	15	-	-	TRBJ2-6	TGTGCCAGTAGTATCAGCCTCTCTGGGGCCAACGTCCTGACTTTC	CASSISLSGANVLTF
TRBV29-1	12	-	-	TRBJ1-2	TGCAGCGCGGACAGTCTAGACTATGGCTACACCTTC	CSADSLDYGYTF
TRBV5-1	16	-	TRBD2	TRBJ2-7	TGCGCCAGCAGCTTCATAGCGGGAGGAACCTCCTACGAGCAGTACTTC	CASSFIAGGTSYEQYF
TRBV5-1	15	-	TRBD2	TRBJ2-1	TGCGCCAGCAGCTTGGGAGCGGGAGAGGGCAATGAGCAGTTCTTC	CASSLGAGEGNEQFF
TRBV2	13	-	-	TRBJ1-2	TGTGCCAGCAGTGTACCGGGATCCAATGGCTACACCTTC	CASSVPGSNGYTF
TRBV4-1	14	-	-	TRBJ1-5	TGCGCCGGCAGCCAAAATACAGGCAATCAGCCCCAGCATTTT	CAGSQNTGNQPQHF
TRBV20-1	14	-	-	TRBJ1-2	TGCAGTGCTAGAGGGCGGACGGCGGTGGATGGCTACACCTTC	CSARGRTAVDGYTF
TRBV6-4	20	-	TRBD1	TRBJ1-2	TGTGCCAGCAGTGACTCGTACGCGCTCGGACAGGGGGCGCAGGGCTATGGCTACACCTTC	CASSDSYALGQGAQGYGYTF
TRBV7-8	15	-	TRBD1	TRBJ2-3	TGTGCCAGCAGCTTAGCCGGGACAGGGGGACCACATCAGTATTTT	CASSLAGTGGPHQYF
TRBV2	16	few	-	TRBJ2-2	TGTGCCAGCAGTGCTACCCTCCGCGACTACACCGGGGAGCTGTTTTTT	CASSATLRDYTGELFF
TRBV11-2	14	-	-	TRBJ2-3	TGTGCCAGCAGCTTAGTGTTCTCCGGAGATACGCAGTATTTT	CASSLVFSGDTQYF
TRBV11-2	18	-	TRBD2	TRBJ2-5	TGTGCCAGCAGCTTTTTACCGTGGGTTAGCGGGTACCAAGAGACCCAGTACTTC	CASSFLPWVSGYQETQYF
TRBV7-9	13	-	-	TRBJ2-5	TGTGCCAGCAGCTCAGACACGGGAGAGACCCAGTACTTC	CASSSDTGETQYF
TRBV12-3/TRBV12-4	17	few	TRBD2	TRBJ2-3	TGTGCCAGCAGATCCCGACTAGCGGGGTTTAATCCAGATACGCAGTATTTT	CASRSRLAGFNPDTQYF
TRBV29-1	13	many	-	TRBJ1-4	TGCAGCGTTGCCGTGGGGGGCGGTGAAAAACTGTTTTTT	CSVAVGGGEKLFF
TRBV11-1	13	-	-	TRBJ1-1	TGTGCCAGCAGCCCGAATCGGGCCGTTGAAGCTTTCTTT	CASSPNRAVEAFF
TRBV12-5	14	-	-	TRBJ2-3	TGTGCTAGTGGTTTTCTCCTACTGGGAGATACGCAGTATTTT	CASGFLLLGDTQYF
TRBV6-5	13	-	-	TRBJ2-3	TGTGCCAGCAGTTATCTAAACACAGATACGCAGTATTTT	CASSYLNTDTQYF
TRBV2	16	once	-	TRBJ1-5	TGTGCCAGCAGTGAGGGCAGGCTCACTTTTAATCAGCCCCAGCATTTT	CASSEGRLTFNQPQHF